Listed below are T cell receptor beta chains from one sample, sequenced in a study of CD8 T cells in ankylosing spondylitis. In TCRdb, the 5' RACE reads were re-called with MiXCR into one record per CDR3 protein. The sample contains about 220,000 distinct CDR3 sequences, under 12% of which appear only once. Sequencing used blood, either unsorted or a sorted T cell fraction (not recorded which). The receptors shown here come from a male donor with ankylosing spondylitis or in good health (not recorded which). Each CDR3 is given with its conserved first and last residue. D genes are given only for firm matches. Only part of the rows carry a size: once, few, many, or a class if the clone is expanded.

TRBV5-1	few	TRBJ2-3	NA	CASSIGPGADTQYF	TGCGCCAGCAGCATCGGACCGGGGGCAGATACGCAGTATTTT
TRBV12-3/TRBV12-4	few	TRBJ2-4	NA	CASSLGRGLGAKNIQYF	TGTGCCAGCAGTTTGGGTCGGGGGCTGGGAGCCAAAAACATTCAGTACTTC
TRBV7-8	few	TRBJ2-7	NA	CASNSHAGEQYF	TGTGCCAGCAACTCTCACGCGGGGGAGCAGTACTTC
TRBV7-3	many	TRBJ2-3	NA	CASSPTQRSTDTQYF	TGTGCCAGCAGTCCAACCCAGCGCAGCACAGATACGCAGTATTTT
TRBV7-2	many	TRBJ1-4	NA	CASSLTRGREKLFF	TGTGCCAGCAGCTTGACCAGGGGACGTGAAAAACTGTTTTTT
TRBV2	many	TRBJ1-1	NA	CASSWDPSSTEAFF	TGTGCCAGCAGTTGGGACCCCTCTAGCACTGAAGCTTTCTTT
TRBV12-3/TRBV12-4	many	TRBJ2-5	NA	CASSLDTQETQYF	TGTGCCAGCAGTTTGGACACGCAAGAGACCCAGTACTTC
TRBV20-1	NA	TRBJ1-6	NA	CSAKEDINSPLHF	TGCAGTGCCAAGGAAGATATCAATTCACCCCTCCACTTT
TRBV11-2	many	TRBJ2-7	NA	CASSLVTGPYEQYF	TGTGCCAGCAGCTTAGTGACTGGGCCCTACGAGCAGTACTTC
TRBV5-5	NA	TRBJ2-7	NA	CASSLEPVVREQYF	TGTGCCAGCAGCTTGGAACCAGTGGTCCGCGAGCAGTACTTC
TRBV20-1	NA	TRBJ2-5	TRBD2	CCARDRRGGLGTQYF	TGCTGTGCTAGAGATAGGCGGGGGGGCCTCGGGACCCAGTACTTC
TRBV5-1	many	TRBJ2-1	NA	CASSFLDNKDEQFF	TGCGCCAGCAGCTTCTTAGACAATAAGGATGAGCAGTTCTTC
TRBV11-2	NA	TRBJ1-2	NA	CASSETGARDGYTF	TGTGCCAGCAGCGAAACCGGGGCTCGGGATGGCTACACCTTC
TRBV7-8	few	TRBJ2-2	NA	CASSLPGPPPTGELFF	TGTGCCAGCAGCTTACCGGGGCCCCCGCCTACCGGGGAGCTGTTTTTT
TRBV7-3	many	TRBJ2-3	NA	CASSLSGGRGDTQYF	TGTGCCAGCAGCTTATCCGGGGGGCGGGGAGATACGCAGTATTTT
TRBV7-9	NA	TRBJ2-4	TRBD1	CASSSSGGRRNIQYF	TGTGCCAGCAGCTCGTCAGGGGGCAGGAGAAACATTCAGTACTTC
TRBV5-1	many	TRBJ2-2	TRBD2	CASSPLGGTNTGELFF	TGCGCCAGCAGCCCGTTGGGGGGGACGAACACCGGGGAGCTGTTTTTT
TRBV29-1	few	TRBJ1-1	TRBD1	CSVTGGVNTEAFF	TGCAGCGTCACAGGGGGGGTGAACACTGAAGCTTTCTTT
TRBV6-1	few	TRBJ2-3	NA	CASKAGQSFRTDTQYF	TGTGCCAGCAAGGCGGGGCAGTCTTTTCGCACAGATACGCAGTATTTT
TRBV7-2	many	TRBJ2-7	NA	CASSVTSGVPEQYF	TGTGCCAGCAGCGTTACTAGTGGTGTCCCCGAGCAGTACTTC
TRBV5-1	many	TRBJ2-1	TRBD2	CASSPVSGASSYNEQFF	TGCGCCAGCAGCCCCGTCAGCGGGGCTAGCTCCTACAATGAGCAGTTCTTC
TRBV7-2	NA	TRBJ1-1	NA	CASSTHGVGTGTEAFF	TGTGCCAGCAGCACCCATGGTGTGGGTACGGGAACTGAAGCTTTCTTT
TRBV12-3/TRBV12-4	once	TRBJ2-1	NA	CASSLLAGIYNELFF	TGTGCCAGCAGTTTACTCGCGGGGATCTACAATGAGCTGTTCTTC
TRBV5-5	many	TRBJ1-5	NA	CASSLWVEGNQPQHF	TGTGCCAGCAGCCTCTGGGTTGAAGGCAATCAGCCCCAGCATTTT
TRBV7-3	many	TRBJ1-1	TRBD1	CASRETGGTEAFF	TGTGCCAGCAGGGAGACAGGGGGCACTGAAGCTTTCTTT
TRBV10-3	many	TRBJ1-1	TRBD1	CAISDDRGPGTEAFF	TGTGCCATCAGTGATGACAGGGGGCCGGGCACTGAAGCTTTCTTT
TRBV29-1	many	TRBJ2-5	NA	CSVAGNQETQYF	TGCAGCGTTGCCGGGAACCAAGAGACCCAGTACTTC
TRBV28	many	TRBJ1-5	NA	CASSLWGATQPQHF	TGTGCCAGCAGTTTATGGGGGGCAACTCAGCCCCAGCATTTT
TRBV7-2	NA	TRBJ2-3	NA	CASSLAMRGDTQYF	TGTGCCAGCAGCTTAGCGATGAGGGGTGATACGCAGTATTTT
TRBV12-3/TRBV12-4	many	TRBJ2-7	NA	CASSLSAGVVPYEQYF	TGTGCCAGCAGTTTATCTGCAGGGGTGGTTCCCTACGAGCAGTACTTC
TRBV7-2	few	TRBJ2-5	TRBD2	CASSLGTSGGETQYF	TGTGCCAGCAGCTTAGGGACTAGCGGGGGGGAGACCCAGTACTTC
TRBV12-3/TRBV12-4	few	TRBJ2-5	NA	CASSLWGSGKETQYF	TGTGCCAGCAGTTTGTGGGGGTCCGGTAAAGAGACCCAGTACTTC
TRBV13	many	TRBJ2-3	NA	CASSTMDATQIRGTQYF	TGTGCCAGCAGTACCATGGACGCGACACAGATACGTGGTACGCAGTATTTT
TRBV11-2	many	TRBJ2-3	TRBD2	CASSLGHGSGATDTQYF	TGTGCCAGCAGCTTAGGACATGGTAGCGGGGCCACAGATACGCAGTATTTT
TRBV28	many	TRBJ1-4	NA	CASSVAGVTNEKLFF	TGTGCCAGCAGTGTCGCGGGCGTGACTAATGAAAAACTGTTTTTT
TRBV20-1	many	TRBJ1-1	NA	CSARGAGTVGTEAFF	TGCAGTGCTAGAGGAGCCGGGACGGTCGGCACTGAAGCTTTCTTT
TRBV20-1	NA	TRBJ2-1	TRBD1	CSASRGLSSEQFF	TGCAGTGCTAGCAGGGGGCTATCGTCTGAGCAGTTCTTC
TRBV5-1	many	TRBJ2-3	NA	CASNLGQSTDTQYF	TGCGCCAGCAATCTAGGCCAAAGCACAGATACGCAGTATTTT
TRBV5-1	NA	TRBJ2-3	NA	CASSSLPGRDTDTQYF	TGCGCCAGCAGCTCCCTTCCGGGCAGGGACACAGATACGCAGTATTTT